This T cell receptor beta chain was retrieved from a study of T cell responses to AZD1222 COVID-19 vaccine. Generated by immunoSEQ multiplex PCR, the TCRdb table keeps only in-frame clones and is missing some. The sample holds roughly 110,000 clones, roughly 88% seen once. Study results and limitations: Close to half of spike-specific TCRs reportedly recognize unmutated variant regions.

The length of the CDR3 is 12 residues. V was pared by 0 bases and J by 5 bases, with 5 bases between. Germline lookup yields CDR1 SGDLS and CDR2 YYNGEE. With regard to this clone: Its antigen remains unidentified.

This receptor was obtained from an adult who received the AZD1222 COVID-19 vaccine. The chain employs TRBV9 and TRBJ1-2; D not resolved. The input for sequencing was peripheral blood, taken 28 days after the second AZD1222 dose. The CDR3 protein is CASSVAGYGYTF. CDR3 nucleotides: TGTGCCAGCAGCGTAGCAGGTTATGGCTACACCTTC. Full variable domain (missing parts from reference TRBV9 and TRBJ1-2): DSGVTQTPKHLITATGQRVTLRCSPRSGDLSVYWYQQSLDQGLQFLIQYYNGEERAKGNILERFSAQQFPDLHSELNLSSLELGDSALYFCASSVAGYGYTFGSGTRLTVV.